The 2 T cell receptor beta chains given below trace back to one sample, sequenced in a study of a mutant IDH1 vaccine in newly diagnosed glioma. Their cognate antigens are unknown. The method was immunoSEQ multiplex PCR; TCRdb's version includes in-frame clones alone and lacks a portion of them. The sample contains approximately 41,000 clones, more than 85% of which appear only once. The time point denotes: week 23, last vaccination. It was 300 ug of mutant IDH1 20-mer peptide that made up each vaccine dose, given with topical imiquimod. The input for sequencing was PBMCs, taken from a glioma patient whose treatment included an IDH1 peptide vaccine. Every receptor here comes from a man aged 50-59 years with glioma.

The J gene is TRBJ1-2, the V gene TRBV29-1, with a tentative D call TRBD1 (5 bases). This CDR3 is 12 amino acids long. Trimming stripped 5 bases from V and 5 bases from J, with 12 bases between. CDR1 SQVTM and CDR2 ANQGSEA come from the germline V gene. The DNA of the CDR3 is TGCAGCGTTCCCCATCAGGGTTATGGCTACACCTTC. As protein: CSVPHQGYGYTF.

This chain connects TRBV30 to TRBJ1-1; D gene uncertain. The length of the CDR3 is 13 residues. V lost 0 bases, J lost 3 bases, and 8 bases lay in between. Looked up from germline, CDR1 is GTSNPN and CDR2 is SVGIG (reference sequence). The CDR3 is CAWSVGGDTEAFF. CDR3 DNA sequence: TGTGCCTGGAGTGTAGGTGGGGACACTGAAGCTTTCTTT. Drawing the rest from reference TRBV30 and TRBJ1-1, the complete variable domain is SQTIHQWPATLVQPVGSPLSLECTVEGTSNPNLYWYRQAAGRGLQLLFYSVGIGQISSEVPQNLSASRPQDRQFILSSKKLLLSDSGFYLCAWSVGGDTEAFFGQGTRLTVV.